These 32 T cell receptor beta chains came from one sample sequenced in a study of beta chain features in type 1 diabetes. Expressed TCRB transcripts were sequenced because the isolated RNA had all been reverse transcribed beforehand. The data were produced by immunoSEQ multiplex PCR, yet TCRdb's version contains in-frame clones alone and is incomplete. The data contain around 430,000 clones, 25% to 35% of them singletons. Sequenced input: naive CD4+ T cells from blood. The receptors were sampled from a man aged 18 to 29 in good health.

This sequence joins TRBV30 and TRBJ1-1; no clear D gene. Germline loops: CDR1 GTSNPN, CDR2 SVGIG (reference sequence). The length of the CDR3 is 12 residues. The ends were cut back, 4 bases at V and 4 bases at J, with 10 bases in the middle. The CDR3 nucleotides are TGTGCCTGGACCCAACTGCGCACTGAAGCTTTCTTT. Translated, it gives CAWTQLRTEAFF.

The chain uses TRBV11-2 and TRBJ2-3; D perhaps matches TRBD2 (5 bases). The germline V and J ends were trimmed by 5 bases and 0 bases, with 9 bases remaining between them. Germline V lookup: CDR1 SGHAT, CDR2 FQNNGV. This CDR3 region has 14 residues. The DNA for the CDR3 is TGTGCCAGCAGCCCCGGGGTTAGCACAGATACGCAGTATTTT. This gives the protein CASSPGVSTDTQYF.

The chain is built from TRBV4-3 and TRBJ2-1; D unresolved. The ends were cut back, 0 bases at V and 4 bases at J, with 10 bases in the middle. The CDR3 is 15 residues long. Germline V lookup: CDR1 LGHNA, CDR2 YSLEER. The CDR3 bases are TGCGCCAGCAGCCAAGATTACGAGGTATACAATGAGCAGTTCTTC. It is translated as CASSQDYEVYNEQFF.

The chain is built from TRBV29-1 and TRBJ2-1; D call uncertain. V was shortened by 6 bases and J by 0 bases, with 9 bases between the two germline ends. CDR1 SQVTM and CDR2 ANQGSEA come from the germline V gene. There are 13 residues in the CDR3. CDR3 in DNA: TGCAGCGTAGAGAGGTTCTCCTACAATGAGCAGTTCTTC. Protein sequence: CSVERFSYNEQFF.

The V and J genes are TRBV5-1 and TRBJ2-3, with 13 bases matching TRBD2. Germline lookup yields CDR1 SGHRS and CDR2 YFSETQ. CDR3 length: 16 amino acids. With V trimmed by 4 bases and J by 5 bases, 7 bases remained unmatched. The chain's CDR3 is CASSLGLAGVEDTQYF. The DNA for the CDR3 is TGCGCCAGCAGCCTCGGACTAGCGGGAGTAGAAGATACGCAGTATTTT.

This clone was seen more than once but under ten times. The rearrangement links TRBV7-2 to TRBJ2-7; D gene uncertain. Germline CDR1 and CDR2: SGHTA and FQGNSA. This CDR3 contains 12 residues. V was pared by 5 bases and J by 6 bases, with 11 bases between. The CDR3 loop is CASSPARREQYF. CDR3 nucleotide sequence: TGTGCCAGCAGCCCGGCAAGGCGCGAGCAGTACTTC. Filled out from reference TRBV7-2 and TRBJ2-7, the complete variable domain reads GAGVSQSPSNKVTEKGKDVELRCDPISGHTALYWYRQSLGQGLEFLIYFQGNSAPDKSGLPSDRFSAERTGGSVSTLTIQRTQQEDSAVYLCASSPARREQYFGPGTRLTVT.

The chain has TRBV30 and TRBJ2-7; the D gene is possibly TRBD1 (6 bases). V lost 5 bases to trimming and J lost 6 bases, with 20 bases between them. This CDR3 comprises 14 residues. Germline V gene sequence: CDR1 GTSNPN, CDR2 SVGIG (reference sequence). CDR3 in amino acids: CAWEKYQGISEQYF. The CDR3 nucleotides are TGTGCCTGGGAAAAGTACCAGGGGATATCCGAGCAGTACTTC.

The DNA for the CDR3 is TGTGCCATCAGTGAGGTCAGAAGCTCCTACAATGAGCAGTTCTTC. Encoded protein: CAISEVRSSYNEQFF. V is TRBV10-3 and J is TRBJ2-1; D gene ambiguous. Germline V gene data show CDR1 as ENHRY and CDR2 as SYGVKD. CDR3 length equals 15 residues. V shed 2 bases and J shed 0 bases, with 8 bases lying between them.

The gene calls are TRBV29-1 and TRBJ1-1; 7 bases agree with TRBD1. With 1 base clipped from V and 1 base from J, the junction kept 0 bases outside the gene matches. The CDR3 runs to 13 residues. Germline-derived CDR1 and CDR2 are SQVTM and ANQGSEA. CDR3 loop: CSVEGDRNTEAFF. Here the CDR3 DNA reads TGCAGCGTTGAAGGGGACAGGAACACTGAAGCTTTCTTT. The variable domain in full, with the rest retrieved from reference TRBV29-1 and TRBJ1-1, is SAVISQKPSRDICQRGTSLTIQCQVDSQVTMMFWYRQQPGQSLTLIATANQGSEATYESGFVIDKFPISRPNLTFSTLTVSNMSPEDSSIYLCSVEGDRNTEAFFGQGTRLTVV.

This clone has more than one count but fewer than ten. The chain has TRBV7-2 and TRBJ2-3; the D gene could be TRBD1 or TRBD2 (5 bases each). This CDR3 comprises 14 residues. Germline V lookup: CDR1 SGHTA, CDR2 FQGNSA. The germline V and J ends were trimmed by 3 bases and 2 bases, with 9 bases remaining between them. As DNA, the CDR3 is TGTGCCAGCAGCTTTGGGGGATTCACAGATACGCAGTATTTT. This codes for CASSFGGFTDTQYF.

V and J are TRBV5-6 and TRBJ2-7; a possible D gene is TRBD1 (6 bases). The germline V and J ends were trimmed by 3 bases and 0 bases, with 13 bases remaining between them. Germline-derived CDR1 and CDR2 are SGHDT and YYEEEE. This CDR3 is 15 amino acids long. CDR3 in DNA: TGTGCCAGCAGCTCTCTCAGGGGCACCTCCTACGAGCAGTACTTC. Translation: CASSSLRGTSYEQYF.

This chain connects TRBV7-9 to TRBJ2-5; the D gene is possibly TRBD1 (6 bases). CDR3 length: 15 residues. V was clipped by 7 bases and J by 1 base, with 16 bases between them. Germline CDR1 SEHNR, CDR2 FQNEAQ (reference sequence). The CDR3 loop is CASNFQGFGQETQYF. The CDR3 nucleotides read TGTGCCAGCAACTTTCAGGGGTTCGGCCAAGAGACCCAGTACTTC.

This clone was seen a few times. This sequence joins TRBV9 and TRBJ1-2; 9 bases agree with TRBD1. Germline-derived CDR1 and CDR2 are SGDLS and YYNGEE. Unmatched junction bases numbered 5, after V lost 4 bases and J lost 1 base. CDR3 length: 15 residues. This CDR3 is CASSHEGQGNYGYTF. For the CDR3, the DNA is TGTGCCAGCAGCCATGAGGGACAGGGTAACTATGGCTACACCTTC.

The sample holds a few counts of this clone. The V gene is TRBV29-1, the J gene TRBJ2-7; 7 bases agree with TRBD2. The CDR3 covers 13 residues. The V and J ends lost 4 bases and 5 bases, in that order; junction bases with no gene match: 8. The V gene's germline CDR1 is SQVTM and CDR2 ANQGSEA. The CDR3 loop is CSVASGAPHEQYF. CDR3 coding DNA: TGCAGCGTTGCCAGCGGGGCCCCCCACGAGCAGTACTTC.

This sequence joins TRBV27 and TRBJ2-7, with TRBD2 identical over 15 bases. Per germline, CDR1 MNHEY and CDR2 SMNVEV (reference sequence). The CDR3 sequence is 19 residues long. V gave up 4 bases and J gave up 0 bases; unmatched junction bases: 10. In DNA, the CDR3 is TGTGCCAGCAGTTCATCGGGACTAGCGGGAGGCGTGAGCTCCTACGAGCAGTACTTC. Translation: CASSSSGLAGGVSSYEQYF.

This clone was seen more than once but under ten times. The chain recombines TRBV29-1 with TRBJ1-4; D uncertain. Germline V lookup: CDR1 SQVTM, CDR2 ANQGSEA. Deletions cut 6 bases from V and 8 bases from J, with 13 bases between. This CDR3 has 12 residues. In DNA form, the CDR3 reads TGCAGCGTCTCGACTGGTGCGGAAAAACTGTTTTTT. This gives the protein CSVSTGAEKLFF.

The rearrangement links TRBV28 to TRBJ2-5; 11 positions agree with TRBD2. V was pared by 6 bases and J by 5 bases, with 11 bases of the junction left unmatched. CDR3 length equals 16 residues. Germline V gene lookup returns CDR1 MDHEN and CDR2 SYDVKM. The CDR3 is CASSFLAGGGWETQYF. The CDR3 DNA is TGTGCCAGCAGCTTCCTAGCGGGAGGCGGATGGGAGACCCAGTACTTC.

V is TRBV4-3 and J is TRBJ2-5, with 12 positions matching TRBD1. V lost 3 bases and J lost 0; bases outside the gene matches: 2. CDR1 LGHNA and CDR2 YSLEER come from the germline V gene. There are 16 residues in the CDR3. In DNA, the CDR3 is TGCGCCAGCAGCCAGGGGACAGGGGGCTACCAAGAGACCCAGTACTTC. It yields the protein CASSQGTGGYQETQYF.

This chain links TRBV19 with TRBJ2-7; 9 nucleotides agree with TRBD1. CDR1 LNHDA and CDR2 SQIVND come from the germline V gene (reference sequence). The CDR3 is 16 residues long. Losses at the gene ends were 5 bases for V and 0 bases for J; bases not matched to a gene: 8. DNA of the CDR3: TGTGCCAGTAGTCTCCGACAGGGGGGCAGCTCCTACGAGCAGTACTTC. It specifies CASSLRQGGSSYEQYF.

The rearrangement uses TRBV15 and TRBJ1-1; D may be TRBD1 (5 bases). Trimming took 0 bases from V and 0 from J, leaving 8 bases between them. The CDR3 spans 15 residues. In germline, CDR1 is LNHNV, CDR2 YYDKDF (reference sequence). As DNA, the CDR3 is TGTGCCACCAGCAGAGAAGGGGCAATGAACACTGAAGCTTTCTTT. Its protein is CATSREGAMNTEAFF.

This clone was detected only once. The chain combines TRBV6-5 with TRBJ2-4, with 9 bases lining up with TRBD1. CDR3 size: 13 residues. Unmatched junction bases numbered 6, after V lost 6 bases and J lost 9 bases. Looked up from germline, CDR1 is MNHEY and CDR2 is SVGAGI. The CDR3 DNA reads TGTGCCAGCAGGGGGACAGGGAGAACCATTCAGTACTTC. This sequence encodes CASRGTGRTIQYF.

The chain carries TRBV29-1 and TRBJ2-5; 7 nucleotides match TRBD2. The germline V gene encodes CDR1 SQVTM and CDR2 ANQGSEA. There are 14 residues in the CDR3. V lost 4 bases and J lost 2; bases outside the gene matches: 7. CDR3 protein: CSVGGTKTQETQYF. The CDR3 DNA sequence: TGCAGCGTTGGAGGGACTAAGACACAAGAGACCCAGTACTTC.

This clone occurred once. CDR3 nucleotide sequence: TGTGCCAGCAGTTTTCAGGGGTGGAATCAGCCCCAGCATTTT. Its protein product is CASSFQGWNQPQHF. The rearrangement links TRBV27 to TRBJ1-5; D is possibly TRBD1 (6 bases). The CDR3 runs 14 residues. The V end lost 3 bases, the J end lost 4 bases, and 10 bases lay between the germline ends. Germline V lookup: CDR1 MNHEY, CDR2 SMNVEV (reference sequence).

V gene TRBV7-3 combines with J gene TRBJ1-2; D call uncertain. The CDR3 runs to 13 residues. V gave up 0 bases and J gave up 10 bases, with 12 bases separating them. Germline CDR1 SGHTA, CDR2 FQGTGA. CDR3 loop: CASSLTYLQNYTF. CDR3 sequence (DNA): TGTGCCAGCAGCTTAACTTACTTACAAAACTACACCTTC.

This chain connects TRBV7-9 to TRBJ2-5; weak D call: TRBD1 (5 bases). Germline V gene data show CDR1 as SEHNR and CDR2 as FQNEAQ (reference sequence). This CDR3 comprises 15 residues. With 5 bases removed from V and 4 bases from J, the gap between germline ends came to 17 bases. The CDR3: CASSRTGQHGETQYF. CDR3 DNA sequence: TGTGCCAGCAGCCGAACCGGACAACATGGAGAGACCCAGTACTTC.

This clone appeared a few times. The chain uses TRBV11-2 and TRBJ2-5; D is undetermined. The CDR3 extends over 13 amino acids. The V end was cut by 2 bases, the J end by 1 base, with 5 bases between. Germline-derived CDR1 and CDR2 are SGHAT and FQNNGV. CDR3 sequence (DNA): TGTGCCAGCAGCTTACACCCCCAAGAGACCCAGTACTTC. It is translated as CASSLHPQETQYF.

The chain uses TRBV10-3 and TRBJ2-3; 12 bases are a match to TRBD2. V was clipped by 6 bases and J by 6 bases; unmatched bases: 4. CDR3 length equals 14 residues. CDR1 is ENHRY and CDR2 is SYGVKD in the germline V gene. As DNA, the CDR3 is TGTGCCATCAGCACCGGGACTAGCGGGGATACGCAGTATTTT. Amino acid sequence: CAISTGTSGDTQYF.

This clone was counted once. V gene TRBV7-2 combines with J gene TRBJ1-1; no firm D call. Trimming took off 3 bases at V and 1 base at J, with 9 bases between the two ends. CDR3 size: 14 residues. Germline V CDR1 and CDR2: SGHTA, FQGNSA. The CDR3 nucleotides read TGTGCCAGCAGCTTCGGTCGGACGAACACTGAAGCTTTCTTT. Protein: CASSFGRTNTEAFF. The full variable domain, in which reference TRBV7-2 and TRBJ1-1 provide the parts outside the CDR3, is GAGVSQSPSNKVTEKGKDVELRCDPISGHTALYWYRQSLGQGLEFLIYFQGNSAPDKSGLPSDRFSAERTGGSVSTLTIQRTQQEDSAVYLCASSFGRTNTEAFFGQGTRLTVV.

This sequence joins TRBV7-3 and TRBJ2-1; no clear D. Germline V gene sequence: CDR1 SGHTA, CDR2 FQGTGA. V was clipped by 5 bases and J by 3 bases, with 8 bases between them. This CDR3 has 13 residues. CDR3 amino acids: CASSPSHYNEQFF. The DNA for the CDR3 is TGTGCCAGCAGCCCTTCGCACTACAATGAGCAGTTCTTC.

This chain links TRBV10-3 with TRBJ2-5; unclear D gene. The germline CDR1 and CDR2 sequences are ENHRY and SYGVKD. The length of the CDR3 is 14 residues. V was clipped by 0 bases and J by 5 bases, with 10 bases between them. CDR3 DNA sequence: TGTGCCATCAGTGAGTCGGGCAAGTGGGAGACCCAGTACTTC. Protein: CAISESGKWETQYF.

Regarding this clone: The sample has other DNA sequences that encode this CDR3 too. The J gene is TRBJ2-5, the V gene TRBV7-2; D may be TRBD1 (6 bases). Germline CDR1 is SGHTA and CDR2 is FQGNSA. With 5 bases removed from V and 1 base from J, the gap between germline ends came to 11 bases. The CDR3 loop spans 14 amino acids. The CDR3 nucleotides read TGTGCCAGCAGCCTTAACAGGGCCCAAGAGACCCAGTACTTC. Protein sequence: CASSLNRAQETQYF.

The chain recombines TRBV5-1 with TRBJ2-6; 11 bases align to TRBD1. V lost 4 bases, J lost 2 bases, and 5 bases stayed unmatched. CDR3 length: 17 amino acids. From germline, CDR1 is SGHRS and CDR2 YFSETQ. In DNA form, the CDR3 reads TGCGCCAGCAGCCCTTGGACAGGGGGCGCTGGGGCCAACGTCCTGACTTTC. Translating it yields CASSPWTGGAGANVLTF.